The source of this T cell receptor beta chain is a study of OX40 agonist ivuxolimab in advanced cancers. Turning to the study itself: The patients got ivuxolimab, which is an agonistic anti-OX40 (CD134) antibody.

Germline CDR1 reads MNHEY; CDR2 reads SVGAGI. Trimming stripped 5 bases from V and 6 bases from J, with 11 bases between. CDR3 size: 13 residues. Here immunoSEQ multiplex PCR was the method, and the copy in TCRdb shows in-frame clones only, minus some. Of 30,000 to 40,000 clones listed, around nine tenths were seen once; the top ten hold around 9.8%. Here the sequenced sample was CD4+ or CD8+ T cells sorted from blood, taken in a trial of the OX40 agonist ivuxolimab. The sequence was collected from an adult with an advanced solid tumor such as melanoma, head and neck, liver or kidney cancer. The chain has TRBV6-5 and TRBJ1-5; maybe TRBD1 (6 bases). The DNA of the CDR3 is TGTGCCAGCAGTACAGGGTCGGCTCAGCCCCAGCATTTT. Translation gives CASSTGSAQPQHF.